This record covers a single TCR beta chain. The germline gene is not matched at one end of the junction; a read error may be the cause. Patients were aged 18 to 65, had disease duration under 2 months, and had newly diagnosed hyperthyroidism. Patients showing uncontrolled infection, other autoimmune disease, pregnancy or lactation were ineligible. This record comes from a study of T cells in Graves' hyperthyroidism and ophthalmopathy. Germline CDR1 reads LGHNT; CDR2 reads FRNRAP. The CDR3 sequence is 18 residues long. Researchers took RNA transcripts and amplified the TCR beta CDR3 regions from them. The primer set for the first-round RT-PCR of the TCR CDR3 was HTBI. TCRdb reanalysed the multiplex PCR reads using MiXCR and keeps one entry per CDR3 protein. The repertoire consists of a few hundred thousand distinct CDR3 sequences, with under 60% occurring once and the leading ten covering roughly 7.7%.

The V and J genes are TRBV12-5 and TRBJ1-5; TRBD1 agrees at 7 bases. The sequencing input was peripheral blood or thyroid tissue (not recorded which). The sequence was obtained from a young woman with Graves' hyperthyroidism. CDR3 sequence reads: CASGLVKGGRVSSQPQHF. The CDR3, as DNA: TGTGCTAGTGGTTTGGTAAAAGGGGGCAGAGTAAGCAGTCAGCCCCAGCATTTT.